Listed below are T cell receptor beta chains from one sample, sequenced in a study of T-cell reconstitution after alpha-beta-depleted transplantation in children. TCRdb reprocessed the PCR reads with MiXCR, giving one entry per CDR3 protein. The repertoire holds a few hundred thousand distinct CDR3 sequences, with 23% as singletons. This material consisted of PBMCs, mostly from graft donor cells, taken 180 days after TCRalphabeta/CD19-depleted stem cell transplant. The receptors originated from a male patient younger than 18 who had a stem cell transplant for acute lymphoblastic leukemia, so the T cells may come from the graft donor. The CDR3 runs from the conserved cysteine through the conserved F or W. D genes are given only for firm matches. For some rows the clone size is stated as once, few or many, or as a class when expanded; others skip it.

J | D | size | V | CDR3 | DNA
TRBJ2-2 | - | - | TRBV19 | CASSIGQVNTGELFF | TGTGCCAGTAGTATTGGTCAGGTGAACACCGGGGAGCTGTTTTTT
TRBJ2-3 | - | few | TRBV5-1 | CASSVGMGTDTQYF | TGCGCCAGCAGCGTAGGAATGGGCACAGATACGCAGTATTTT
TRBJ2-5 | - | - | TRBV5-1 | CASTGQSLGETQYF | TGCGCCAGTACCGGACAGTCCCTGGGAGAGACCCAGTACTTC
TRBJ2-7 | TRBD1 | few | TRBV5-1 | CASSLYPGGSYEQYF | TGCGCCAGCAGCTTGTACCCAGGGGGCTCCTACGAGCAGTACTTC
TRBJ2-5 | - | - | TRBV11-2 | CASSAAAESWRETQYF | TGTGCCAGCAGTGCCGCGGCGGAGTCTTGGAGGGAGACCCAGTACTTC
TRBJ2-1 | - | few | TRBV5-1 | CASSLNWNNEQFF | TGCGCCAGCAGCTTGAACTGGAACAATGAGCAGTTCTTC
TRBJ1-2 | - | - | TRBV6-5 | CASSSQALVERGYTF | TGTGCCAGCAGTTCCCAGGCTTTAGTGGAGCGGGGCTACACCTTC
TRBJ2-1 | - | - | TRBV5-8 | CASGPRGLKNEQFF | TGTGCCAGCGGACCGAGGGGGTTGAAAAATGAGCAGTTCTTC
TRBJ2-7 | - | - | TRBV7-9 | CASSPPGLAYDEQYF | TGTGCCAGCAGCCCCCCGGGTCTCGCTTACGACGAGCAGTACTTC
TRBJ1-1 | - | few | TRBV27 | CASSLSLLGPRNTEAFF | TGTGCCAGCAGTTTATCCCTTCTTGGCCCAAGGAACACTGAAGCTTTCTTT
TRBJ2-3 | - | - | TRBV15 | CATSRDSTADTQYF | TGTGCCACCAGCAGAGATTCGACCGCAGATACGCAGTATTTT
TRBJ1-3 | - | few | TRBV12-3/TRBV12-4 | CASSLMQRGNTIYF | TGTGCCAGCAGTTTAATGCAGCGGGGAAACACCATATATTTT
TRBJ2-2 | - | - | TRBV15 | CATSSSTRAIGELFF | TGTGCCACCAGCAGCTCAACTAGGGCGATTGGGGAGCTGTTTTTT
TRBJ2-4 | - | - | TRBV20-1 | CSVRGLVGKNIQYF | TGCAGTGTTAGAGGTCTCGTCGGGAAAAACATTCAGTACTTC
TRBJ1-2 | - | few | TRBV7-2 | CASIPWNTNYGYTF | TGTGCCAGCATCCCTTGGAATACCAACTATGGCTACACCTTC
TRBJ2-7 | - | - | TRBV5-1 | CASRQQQGGSYEQYF | TGCGCCAGCAGGCAACAACAGGGAGGTTCCTACGAGCAGTACTTC
TRBJ2-4 | - | - | TRBV4-1 | CASSHYRDNIQYF | TGCGCCAGCAGCCATTACCGGGACAACATTCAGTACTTC
TRBJ1-1 | TRBD1 | - | TRBV15 | CATSQGGFAEAFF | TGTGCCACCAGCCAGGGGGGTTTCGCTGAAGCTTTCTTT
TRBJ2-1 | TRBD2 | - | TRBV27 | CASSLLSSGSGNEQFF | TGTGCCAGCAGTCTTCTATCTAGCGGGAGTGGCAATGAGCAGTTCTTC
TRBJ2-3 | TRBD1 | few | TRBV9 | CASSVERSNQGAPDTQYF | TGTGCCAGCAGCGTAGAGAGGTCAAACCAGGGGGCCCCAGATACGCAGTATTTT
TRBJ2-2 | - | - | TRBV9 | CASSSGPGGRTGELFF | TGTGCCAGCAGCTCCGGCCCAGGGGGGCGCACCGGGGAGCTGTTTTTT
TRBJ1-2 | - | - | TRBV19 | CASSTPLTGPGYTF | TGTGCCAGTAGTACCCCTCTGACGGGTCCCGGCTACACCTTC
TRBJ2-7 | - | - | TRBV7-3 | CASSLGGTVGYEQYF | TGTGCCAGCAGCTTAGGGGGGACAGTTGGGTACGAGCAGTACTTC
TRBJ2-3 | - | few | TRBV6-5 | CASSYRSTDTQYF | TGTGCCAGCAGTTACAGGAGCACAGATACGCAGTATTTT
TRBJ2-5 | - | many | TRBV4-3 | CASSQDRAGSQETQYF | TGCGCCAGCAGCCAAGACAGGGCAGGATCCCAAGAGACCCAGTACTTC
TRBJ2-7 | - | few | TRBV5-4 | CASSSLKKGYEQYF | TGTGCCAGCAGCTCTCTCAAAAAGGGCTACGAGCAGTACTTC
TRBJ2-1 | TRBD1 | few | TRBV7-8 | CATSAVGRTGRNEQFF | TGTGCCACCTCGGCAGTGGGCCGGACAGGGAGGAATGAGCAGTTCTTC
TRBJ1-2 | TRBD1 | few | TRBV13 | CASSLRQGRDGYTF | TGTGCCAGCAGCTTACGACAGGGGAGGGATGGCTACACCTTC
TRBJ1-1 | TRBD1 | few | TRBV9 | CASSVVRTGGNTEAFF | TGTGCCAGCAGCGTAGTAAGAACAGGGGGGAACACTGAAGCTTTCTTT
TRBJ1-2 | - | - | TRBV5-1 | CASSSGINYGYTF | TGCGCCAGCAGCTCGGGGATTAACTATGGCTACACCTTC
TRBJ1-6 | - | - | TRBV7-2 | CASSSLGYNSPLHF | TGTGCCAGCAGCTCTTTGGGTTATAATTCACCCCTCCACTTT
TRBJ1-5 | - | - | TRBV18 | CASSPRDEYSNQPQHF | TGTGCCAGCTCACCCCGGGACGAATATAGCAATCAGCCCCAGCATTTT
TRBJ2-2 | TRBD2 | few | TRBV20-1 | CSARILAGGPTGELFF | TGCAGTGCTAGAATCCTAGCGGGAGGCCCCACCGGGGAGCTGTTTTTT